This T cell receptor beta chain was retrieved from a study of shared clonotypes between healthy human individuals. To note about this clone: The target antigen is unknown.

Germline trimming cut 5 bases from V and 5 bases from J; bases unmatched to any gene: 11. Germline V gene sequence: CDR1 SGHNT, CDR2 YENEEA. CDR3 length: 17 residues. General observations from the study: Sorted-subset sequencing was shown by rarefaction to be incomplete despite large depth. Sequencing depth was expected to influence donor clonotype sharing. The study generally estimated greater richness for naive than memory subsets.

Data came from immunoSEQ multiplex PCR; TCRdb stores just in-frame clones and leaves some out. This sample has millions of clones, with 85% to 95% found just once. Input material: naive CD4+ T cells sorted from blood. Indicated subset: CD45RA+ positively selected. The V gene is TRBV11-3, the J gene TRBJ1-6, with 8 bases matching TRBD1. The sequence was collected from a man between 18 and 35 years old in good health. The CDR3 bases are TGTGCCAGCAGCGTTCTGACAGGGGAAGAGGATAATTCACCCCTCCACTTT. This translates into CASSVLTGEEDNSPLHF.